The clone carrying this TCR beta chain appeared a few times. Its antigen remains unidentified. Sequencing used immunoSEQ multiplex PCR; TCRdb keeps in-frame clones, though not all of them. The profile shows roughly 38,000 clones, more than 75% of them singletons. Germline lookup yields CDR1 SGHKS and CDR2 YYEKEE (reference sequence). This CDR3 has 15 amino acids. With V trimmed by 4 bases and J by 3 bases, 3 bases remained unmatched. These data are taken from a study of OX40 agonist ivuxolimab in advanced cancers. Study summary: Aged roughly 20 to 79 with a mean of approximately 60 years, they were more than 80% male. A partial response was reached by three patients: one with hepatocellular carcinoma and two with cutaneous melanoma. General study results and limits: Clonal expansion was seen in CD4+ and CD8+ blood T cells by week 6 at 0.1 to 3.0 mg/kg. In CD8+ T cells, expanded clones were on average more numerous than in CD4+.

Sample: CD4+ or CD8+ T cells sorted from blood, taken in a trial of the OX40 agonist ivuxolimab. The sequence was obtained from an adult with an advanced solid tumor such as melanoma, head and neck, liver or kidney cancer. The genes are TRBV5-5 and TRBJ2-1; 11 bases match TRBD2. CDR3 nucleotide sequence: TGTGCCAGCAGCCAGACTAGCGGGAACTACAATGAGCAGTTCTTC. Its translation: CASSQTSGNYNEQFF.